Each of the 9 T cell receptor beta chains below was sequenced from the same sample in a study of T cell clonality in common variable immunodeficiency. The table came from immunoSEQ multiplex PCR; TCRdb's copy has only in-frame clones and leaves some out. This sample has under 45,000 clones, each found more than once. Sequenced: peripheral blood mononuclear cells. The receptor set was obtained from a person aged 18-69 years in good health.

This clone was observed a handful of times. This CDR3 reads CASSLGAGGADTQYF. Partial CDR3 DNA: TGCGCCAGCAGCTTGGGGGCGGGAGGTGCAGATACG. The gene calls are TRBV5-1 and TRBJ2-3, with 8 bases identical to TRBD2. The read terminates 3 residues ahead of where the CDR3 ends, so the germline J gene completes it. Germline CDR1 SGHRS, CDR2 YFSETQ. The V and J ends lost 0 bases and 4 bases, in that order; junction bases with no gene match: 4. This CDR3 contains 15 residues.

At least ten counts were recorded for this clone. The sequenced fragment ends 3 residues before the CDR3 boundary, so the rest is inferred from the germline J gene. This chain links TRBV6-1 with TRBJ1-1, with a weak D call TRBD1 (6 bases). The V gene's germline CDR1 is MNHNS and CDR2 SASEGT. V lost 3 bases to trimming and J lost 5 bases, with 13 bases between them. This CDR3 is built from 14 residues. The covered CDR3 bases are TGTGCCAGCAGTGATAAGGACAGCAGAACTGAA. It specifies CASSDKDSRTE. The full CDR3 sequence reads CASSDKDSRTEAFF.

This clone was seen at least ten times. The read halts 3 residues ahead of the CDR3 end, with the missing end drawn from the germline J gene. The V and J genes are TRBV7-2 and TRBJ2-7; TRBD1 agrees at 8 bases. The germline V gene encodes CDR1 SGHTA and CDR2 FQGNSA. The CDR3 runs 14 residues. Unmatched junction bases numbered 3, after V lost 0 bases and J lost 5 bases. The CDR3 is CASSLAQGAHEQYF. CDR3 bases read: TGTGCCAGCAGCTTAGCCCAGGGGGCGCACGAG. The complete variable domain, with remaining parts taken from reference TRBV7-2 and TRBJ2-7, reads GAGVSQSPSNKVTEKGKDVELRCDPISGHTALYWYRQSLGQGLEFLIYFQGNSAPDKSGLPSDRFSAERTGGSVSTLTIQRTQQEDSAVYLCASSLAQGAHEQYFGPGTRLTVT.

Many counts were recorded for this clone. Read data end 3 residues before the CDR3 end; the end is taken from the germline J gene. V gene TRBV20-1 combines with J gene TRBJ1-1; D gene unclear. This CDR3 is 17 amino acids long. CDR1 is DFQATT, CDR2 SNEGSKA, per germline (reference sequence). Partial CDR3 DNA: TGCAGTGCTAGCCTGACTGGCTCTCAAAGACGAACGATGGGA. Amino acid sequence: CSASLTGSQRRTMG. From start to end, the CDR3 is CSASLTGSQRRTMGAFF.

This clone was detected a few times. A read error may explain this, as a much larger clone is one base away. This chain's CDR3 is CAISDLEPGGKDTQYF. CDR3 bases read: TGTGCCATCAGTGATCTCGAACCAGGGGGGAAAGATACC. The genes are TRBV10-3 and TRBJ2-5; perhaps TRBD1 as D (7 bases). The observed sequence ends 3 residues before the CDR3 terminus, with the missing tail filled in from the germline J gene. Germline V CDR1 and CDR2: ENHRY, SYGVKD. The CDR3 loop spans 16 amino acids.

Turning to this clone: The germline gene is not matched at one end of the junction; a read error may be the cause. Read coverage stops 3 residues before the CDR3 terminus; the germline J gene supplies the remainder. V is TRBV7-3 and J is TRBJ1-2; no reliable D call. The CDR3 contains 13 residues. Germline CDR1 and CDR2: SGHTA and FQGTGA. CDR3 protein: CASSLSKNNDYTF. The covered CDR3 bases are TGCGCCAGCAGCTTATCGAAGAACAATGAC.

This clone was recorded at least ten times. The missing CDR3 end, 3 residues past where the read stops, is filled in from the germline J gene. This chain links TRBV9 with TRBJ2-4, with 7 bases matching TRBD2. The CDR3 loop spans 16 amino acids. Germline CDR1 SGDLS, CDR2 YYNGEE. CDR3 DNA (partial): TGTGCCAGCAGCGTAAACCCCCCCGGGAGCGCGGGAGTT. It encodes CASSVNPPGSAGV. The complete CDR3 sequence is CASSVNPPGSAGVQYF. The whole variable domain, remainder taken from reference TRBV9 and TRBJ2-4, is DSGVTQTPKHLITATGQRVTLRCSPRSGDLSVYWYQQSLDQGLQFLIQYYNGEERAKGNILERFSAQQFPDLHSELNLSSLELGDSALYFCASSVNPPGSAGVQYFGAGTRLSVL.

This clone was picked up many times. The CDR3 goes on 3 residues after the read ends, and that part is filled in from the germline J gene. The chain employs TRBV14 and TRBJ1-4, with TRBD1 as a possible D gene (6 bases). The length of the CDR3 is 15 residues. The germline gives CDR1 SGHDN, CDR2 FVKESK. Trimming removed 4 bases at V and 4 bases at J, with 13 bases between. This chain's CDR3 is CASSLGRGGNEKLFF. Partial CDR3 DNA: TGTGCCAGCAGCCTCGGGAGGGGGGGTAATGAAAAA.

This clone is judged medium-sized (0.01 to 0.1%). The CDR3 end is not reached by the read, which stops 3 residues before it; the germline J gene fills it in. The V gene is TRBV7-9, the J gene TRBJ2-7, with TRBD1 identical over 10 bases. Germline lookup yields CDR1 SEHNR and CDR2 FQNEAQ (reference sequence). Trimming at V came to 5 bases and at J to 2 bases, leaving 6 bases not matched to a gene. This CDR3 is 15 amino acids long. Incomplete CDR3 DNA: TGTGCCAGCAGCCCACTGGACAGGGGGACCTACGAG. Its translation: CASSPLDRGTYE. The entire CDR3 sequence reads CASSPLDRGTYEQYF.